The entry that follows covers one T cell receptor (beta chain) sequence. Regarding time point: baseline, week 1 (first vaccination visit). Noted treatment: pre-vaccination baseline after standard-of-care therapy. This sample was taken from a study of a mutant IDH1 vaccine in newly diagnosed glioma. Per the germline V gene, CDR1 is LGHNT and CDR2 is FRNRAP. V lost 6 bases and J lost 6; bases outside the gene matches: 4. The CDR3 totals 14 residues. Produced via immunoSEQ multiplex PCR; TCRdb's table is partial and in-frame only. The sample records tens of thousands of clones, roughly 80% being singletons.

The genes are TRBV12-5 and TRBJ1-4; TRBD1 aligns across 10 bases. This clonotype was sampled from a woman between 40 and 50 years old with glioma. Source: PBMCs, taken from a glioma patient treated with radiotherapy, temozolomide or both. The CDR3 bases are TGTGCTAGTGGCCTCGGACAGGGGGATGAAAAACTGTTTTTT. It translates to CASGLGQGDEKLFF.